The 23 T cell receptor beta chains listed next were all sequenced from one sample in a study of blood T cell repertoires in COVID-19. The data were produced by immunoSEQ multiplex PCR, yet TCRdb's version contains in-frame clones alone and is incomplete. Of 200,000 to 250,000 clones in the sample, 70% to 90% are singletons; the top ten hold around 0.96%. The sample was peripheral blood. These TCRs come from a man aged 35 to 55 with acute or convalescent COVID-19.

The chain carries TRBV7-2 and TRBJ1-6; TRBD1 might be the D (6 bases). Germline V gene data show CDR1 as SGHTA and CDR2 as FQGNSA. The CDR3 runs to 13 residues. The V and J ends lost 1 base and 10 bases respectively, with 8 bases between them. The CDR3 sequence: CASSLGRGSPLHF. The CDR3, as DNA: TGTGCCAGCAGCTTAGGCAGGGGATCACCCCTCCACTTT.

V gene TRBV28 combines with J gene TRBJ2-7; D unclear. Germline CDR1 and CDR2: MDHEN and SYDVKM. V dropped 9 bases and J dropped 4 bases, with 19 bases sitting between them. The CDR3 totals 14 residues. The CDR3, as DNA: TGTGCCAGTAAAGACCATTCGGAGATATACGAGCAGTACTTC. This translates into CASKDHSEIYEQYF. Complete variable domain (other parts from reference TRBV28 and TRBJ2-7): DVKVTQSSRYLVKRTGEKVFLECVQDMDHENMFWYRQDPGLGLRLIYFSYDVKMKEKGDIPEGYSVSREKKERFSLILESASTNQTSMYLCASKDHSEIYEQYFGPGTRLTVT.

This rearrangement joins TRBV25-1 to TRBJ2-5; D gene unclear. This CDR3 has 12 amino acids. CDR1 MGHDK and CDR2 SYGVNS come from the germline V gene. The V gene lost 7 bases and the J gene lost 5 bases, with 11 bases spanning the gap. Here the CDR3 DNA reads TGTGCCAGCACGACTCGTGGCGAGACCCAGTACTTC. It translates to CASTTRGETQYF.

CDR3 sequence reads: CASSQDGQLSGANVLTF. The CDR3 nucleotides are TGCGCCAGCAGCCAAGATGGTCAACTCTCTGGGGCCAACGTCCTGACTTTC. The chain links TRBV4-1 to TRBJ2-6; D call uncertain. V lost 0 bases and J lost 0, with 9 bases in between. The CDR3 has 17 residues. The germline gives CDR1 MGHRA, CDR2 YSYEKL.

This chain uses TRBV28 with TRBJ2-1; 9 positions match TRBD2. Trimming took 10 bases from V and 1 from J; bases not matched to a gene: 23. The CDR3 covers 20 residues. CDR1 and CDR2 (germline): MDHEN, SYDVKM. This chain's CDR3 is CATKPAVRTSAANSYNEQFF. DNA for the CDR3: TGTGCCACGAAACCCGCCGTTAGGACTAGCGCTGCGAATTCCTACAATGAGCAGTTCTTC.

This clone was detected only once. This chain links TRBV6-5 with TRBJ1-5; 8 bases line up with TRBD1. The CDR3 has 14 amino acids. CDR1 and CDR2 (germline): MNHEY, SVGAGI. V lost 6 bases, J lost 7 bases, and 8 bases stayed unmatched. The CDR3 sequence is CASSPGQGGQPQHF. The CDR3 bases are TGTGCCAGCAGCCCCGGACAGGGCGGGCAGCCCCAGCATTTT.

This clone appeared once. The rearrangement uses TRBV6-6 and TRBJ1-2; 9 bases align to TRBD1. The CDR3 is made up of 14 amino acids. CDR1 MNHNY and CDR2 SVGAGI come from the germline V gene (reference sequence). V lost 4 bases, J lost 8 bases, and 8 bases stayed unmatched. The CDR3 spells CASSLGGQGYGYTF. The CDR3 DNA sequence: TGTGCCAGCAGTTTGGGGGGACAGGGTTACGGCTACACCTTC.

This chain connects TRBV6-2 or TRBV6-3 to TRBJ1-6; 8 nucleotides align to TRBD1. V dropped 6 bases and J dropped 5; count of bases not matched to a gene: 3. The CDR3 runs to 14 residues. The germline V gene encodes CDR1 MNHEY and CDR2 SVGEGT. The CDR3 region has the DNA TGTGCCAGCAGCCGGGACAGGAATAATTCACCCCTCCACTTT. This sequence encodes CASSRDRNNSPLHF.

The chain couples TRBV12-3 or TRBV12-4 to TRBJ1-2, with TRBD1 matching 9 bases. The CDR3 covers 13 residues. The V and J ends lost 5 bases and 7 bases, in that order; junction bases with no gene match: 5. This CDR3 reads CASSPGQGTGYTF. The DNA for the CDR3 is TGTGCCAGCAGTCCAGGACAGGGGACTGGCTACACCTTC.

The chain recombines TRBV19 with TRBJ1-4; D gene ambiguous. V shed 7 bases and J shed 0 bases, with 12 bases lying between them. Looked up from germline, CDR1 is LNHDA and CDR2 is SQIVND (reference sequence). The CDR3 is made up of 15 amino acids. CDR3 loop: CASTKRLSTNEKLFF. In DNA, the CDR3 is TGTGCCAGTACTAAAAGACTGTCAACTAATGAAAAACTGTTTTTT.

V gene TRBV7-6 combines with J gene TRBJ1-4; TRBD1 matches at 7 bases. The CDR3 length is 13 residues. J gave up 8 bases and V 4 bases, and 4 bases lay outside the gene matches. The germline V gene has CDR1 SGHVS and CDR2 FNYEAQ. CDR3: CASSSGTVEKLFF. CDR3 bases: TGTGCCAGCAGCTCAGGGACAGTGGAAAAACTGTTTTTT.

The chain uses TRBV5-1 and TRBJ2-2; 11 bases line up with TRBD2. After removal of 2 bases from V and 2 bases from J, the junction contained 5 bases not matched to a gene. CDR1 and CDR2 (germline): SGHRS, YFSETQ. The CDR3 spans 17 residues. CDR3 sequence (DNA): TGCGCCAGCAGCTTAACTAGCGGGGGCCCTAACACCGGGGAGCTGTTTTTT. Translated: CASSLTSGGPNTGELFF. The full variable domain, its missing parts supplied by reference TRBV5-1 and TRBJ2-2, is KAGVTQTPRYLIKTRGQQVTLSCSPISGHRSVSWYQQTPGQGLQFLFEYFSETQRNKGNFPGRFSGRQFSNSRSEMNVSTLELGDSALYLCASSLTSGGPNTGELFFGEGSRLTVL.

This chain connects TRBV18 to TRBJ2-2; D gene uncertain. The CDR3 loop spans 14 amino acids. The V end lost 3 bases, the J end lost 5 bases, and 10 bases lay between the germline ends. Germline V CDR1 and CDR2: KGHSH, LQKENI. This chain's CDR3 is CASSPVRETGELFF. In DNA, the CDR3 is TGTGCCAGCTCACCTGTGAGAGAAACCGGGGAGCTGTTTTTT.

V and J are TRBV3-1 (or the pseudogene TRBV3-2) and TRBJ2-2; unclear D gene. V lost 1 base to trimming and J lost 5 bases, with 8 bases between them. Germline-derived CDR1 and CDR2 are LGHDT and YNNKEL (reference sequence). This CDR3 spans 14 amino acids. CDR3 sequence: CASSQGTRTGELFF. CDR3 DNA: TGTGCCAGCAGCCAAGGAACTCGGACCGGGGAGCTGTTTTTT.

The CDR3, as DNA: TGTGCCTGGGCCCCGAGCCTAAGCTCAAATTCACCCCTCCACTTT. It is translated as CAWAPSLSSNSPLHF. This rearrangement joins TRBV30 to TRBJ1-6; D is unresolved. This CDR3 has 15 residues. V was clipped by 5 bases and J by 7 bases, with 18 bases between them. In germline, CDR1 is GTSNPN, CDR2 SVGIG (reference sequence).

This chain links TRBV27 with TRBJ1-2; tentative D call: TRBD1 (5 bases). The CDR3 runs to 13 residues. Germline CDR1 is MNHEY and CDR2 is SMNVEV (reference sequence). V was shortened by 0 bases and J by 4 bases, with 6 bases between the two germline ends. The CDR3 bases are TGTGCCAGCAGTTTATCTAGGGGCTATGGCTACACCTTC. It yields the protein CASSLSRGYGYTF.

This rearrangement joins TRBV11-2 to TRBJ1-3; TRBD1 might be the D (6 bases). Trimming removed 5 bases from V and 4 bases from J, with 12 bases in between. This CDR3 has 14 residues. Germline V gene sequence: CDR1 SGHAT, CDR2 FQNNGV. The DNA of the CDR3 is TGTGCCAGCAGCGAACAGGGTTCGGGAAACACCATATATTTT. Protein: CASSEQGSGNTIYF.

This sequence joins TRBV2 and TRBJ1-2; no clear D. In germline, CDR1 is SNHLY, CDR2 FYNNEI. The CDR3 is 15 residues long. V was trimmed by 5 bases and J by 2 bases, leaving 15 bases between them. The CDR3 DNA follows: TGTGCCAGCAGTCCCCAGAGGCAGCCCAACTATGGCTACACCTTC. Translation: CASSPQRQPNYGYTF. Full variable domain (outside the CDR3, taken from reference TRBV2 and TRBJ1-2): EPEVTQTPSHQVTQMGQEVILRCVPISNHLYFYWYRQILGQKVEFLVSFYNNEISEKSEIFDDQFSVERPDGSNFTLKIRSTKLEDSAMYFCASSPQRQPNYGYTFGSGTRLTVV.

This chain uses TRBV2 with TRBJ1-2, with no clear D. The CDR3 is 15 amino acids. CDR1 SNHLY and CDR2 FYNNEI come from the germline V gene. The ends were cut back, 4 bases at V and 7 bases at J, with 19 bases in the middle. The CDR3 sequence: CASSGEYVGVGGYTF. The CDR3 DNA is TGTGCCAGCAGTGGAGAATACGTCGGGGTAGGTGGCTACACCTTC.

This rearrangement joins TRBV13 to TRBJ2-6; 7 bases align to TRBD2. The germline gives CDR1 PRHDT, CDR2 FYEKMQ (reference sequence). Trimming took 5 bases from V and 2 from J; bases not matched to a gene: 6. This CDR3 contains 16 residues. The CDR3 loop reads CASSAAGFTGANVLTF. In nucleotides, the CDR3 is TGTGCCAGCAGCGCAGCGGGGTTCACTGGGGCCAACGTCCTGACTTTC.

The rearrangement links TRBV19 to TRBJ1-1; 9 positions agree with TRBD1. CDR3 length: 15 amino acids. V lost 7 bases, J lost 1 base, and 7 bases stayed unmatched. Germline values: CDR1 LNHDA, CDR2 SQIVND (reference sequence). Here the CDR3 reads CASTRSDRGNTEAFF. CDR3 nucleotide sequence: TGTGCCAGTACCAGATCGGACAGGGGGAACACTGAAGCTTTCTTT.

Only a few counts were recorded for this clone. The chain has TRBV7-8 and TRBJ1-1, with TRBD1 as a possible D gene (6 bases). The CDR3 is made up of 13 amino acids. V lost 6 bases and J 11 bases, leaving 19 bases between the germline ends. Per the germline V gene, CDR1 is SGHVS and CDR2 is FQNEAQ. CDR3: CASSLDSPARAFF. The DNA of the CDR3 is TGTGCCAGCAGTTTGGACAGCCCCGCGCGGGCTTTCTTT.

This clone was observed a few times. This chain uses TRBV5-1 with TRBJ2-3; TRBD2 agrees at 7 bases. The CDR3 has 17 amino acids. CDR1 and CDR2 from the germline V gene are SGHRS and YFSETQ. Trimming cost V 1 base and J 4 bases; bases outside gene matches: 12. CDR3 bases: TGCGCCAGCAGCTTGACGGGGAGGGAAAGAGGGGCAGATACGCAGTATTTT. It codes for CASSLTGRERGADTQYF. Combining the CDR3 with reference TRBV5-1 and TRBJ2-3 gives the whole variable domain KAGVTQTPRYLIKTRGQQVTLSCSPISGHRSVSWYQQTPGQGLQFLFEYFSETQRNKGNFPGRFSGRQFSNSRSEMNVSTLELGDSALYLCASSLTGRERGADTQYFGPGTRLTVL.